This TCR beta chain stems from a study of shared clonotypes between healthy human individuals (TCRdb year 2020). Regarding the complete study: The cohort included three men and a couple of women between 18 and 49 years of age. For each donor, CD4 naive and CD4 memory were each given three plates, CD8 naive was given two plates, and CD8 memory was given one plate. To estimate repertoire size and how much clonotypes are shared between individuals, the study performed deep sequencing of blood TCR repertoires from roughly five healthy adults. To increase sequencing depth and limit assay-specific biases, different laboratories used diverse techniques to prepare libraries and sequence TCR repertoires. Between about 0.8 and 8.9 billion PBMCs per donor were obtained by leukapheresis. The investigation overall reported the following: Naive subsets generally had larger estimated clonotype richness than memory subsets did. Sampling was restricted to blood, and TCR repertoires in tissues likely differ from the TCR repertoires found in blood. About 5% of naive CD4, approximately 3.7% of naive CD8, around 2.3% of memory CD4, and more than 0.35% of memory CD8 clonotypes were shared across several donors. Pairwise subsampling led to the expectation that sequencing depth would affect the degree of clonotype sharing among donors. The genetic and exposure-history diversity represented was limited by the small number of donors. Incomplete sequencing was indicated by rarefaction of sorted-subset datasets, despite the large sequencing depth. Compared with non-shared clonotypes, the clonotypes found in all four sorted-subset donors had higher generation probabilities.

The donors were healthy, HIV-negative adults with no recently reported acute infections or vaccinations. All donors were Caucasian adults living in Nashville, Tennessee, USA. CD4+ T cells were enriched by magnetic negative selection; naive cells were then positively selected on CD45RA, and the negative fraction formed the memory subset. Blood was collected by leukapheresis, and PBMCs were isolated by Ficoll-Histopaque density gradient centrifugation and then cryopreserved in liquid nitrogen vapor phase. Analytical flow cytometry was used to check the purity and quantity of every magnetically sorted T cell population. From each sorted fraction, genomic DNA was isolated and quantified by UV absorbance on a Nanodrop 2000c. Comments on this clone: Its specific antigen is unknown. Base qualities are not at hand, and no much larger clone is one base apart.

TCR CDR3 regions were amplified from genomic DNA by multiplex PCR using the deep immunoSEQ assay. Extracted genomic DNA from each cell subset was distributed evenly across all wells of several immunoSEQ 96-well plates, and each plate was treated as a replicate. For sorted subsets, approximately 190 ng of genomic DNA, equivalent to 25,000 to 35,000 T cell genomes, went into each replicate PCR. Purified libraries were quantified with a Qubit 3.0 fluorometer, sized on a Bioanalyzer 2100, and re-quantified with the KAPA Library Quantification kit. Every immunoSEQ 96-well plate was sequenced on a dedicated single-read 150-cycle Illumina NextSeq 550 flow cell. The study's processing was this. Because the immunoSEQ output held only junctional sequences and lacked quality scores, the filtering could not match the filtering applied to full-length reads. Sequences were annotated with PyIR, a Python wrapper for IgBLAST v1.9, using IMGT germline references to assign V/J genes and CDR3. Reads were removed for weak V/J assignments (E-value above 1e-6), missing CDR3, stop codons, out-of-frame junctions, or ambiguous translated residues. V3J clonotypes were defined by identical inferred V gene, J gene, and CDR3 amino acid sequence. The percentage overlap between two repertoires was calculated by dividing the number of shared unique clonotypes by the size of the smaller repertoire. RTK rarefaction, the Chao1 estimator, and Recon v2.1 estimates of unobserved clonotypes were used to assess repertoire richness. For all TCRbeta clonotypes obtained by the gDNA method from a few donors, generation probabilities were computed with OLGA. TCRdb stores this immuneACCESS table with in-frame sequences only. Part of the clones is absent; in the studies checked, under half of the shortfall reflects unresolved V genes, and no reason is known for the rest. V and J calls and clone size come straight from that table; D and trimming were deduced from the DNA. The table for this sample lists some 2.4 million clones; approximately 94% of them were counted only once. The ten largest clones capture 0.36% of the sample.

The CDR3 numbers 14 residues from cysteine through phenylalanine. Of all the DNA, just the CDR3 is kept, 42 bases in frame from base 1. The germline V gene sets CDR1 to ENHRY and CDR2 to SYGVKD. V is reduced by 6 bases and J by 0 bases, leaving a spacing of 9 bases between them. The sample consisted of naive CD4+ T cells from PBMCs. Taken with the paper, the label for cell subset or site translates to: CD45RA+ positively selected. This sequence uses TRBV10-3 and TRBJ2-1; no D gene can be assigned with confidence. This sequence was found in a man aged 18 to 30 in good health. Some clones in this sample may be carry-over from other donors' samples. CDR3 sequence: CAISQDLSYNEQFF. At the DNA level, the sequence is TGTGCCATCAGCCAGGACCTCTCCTACAATGAGCAGTTCTTC.